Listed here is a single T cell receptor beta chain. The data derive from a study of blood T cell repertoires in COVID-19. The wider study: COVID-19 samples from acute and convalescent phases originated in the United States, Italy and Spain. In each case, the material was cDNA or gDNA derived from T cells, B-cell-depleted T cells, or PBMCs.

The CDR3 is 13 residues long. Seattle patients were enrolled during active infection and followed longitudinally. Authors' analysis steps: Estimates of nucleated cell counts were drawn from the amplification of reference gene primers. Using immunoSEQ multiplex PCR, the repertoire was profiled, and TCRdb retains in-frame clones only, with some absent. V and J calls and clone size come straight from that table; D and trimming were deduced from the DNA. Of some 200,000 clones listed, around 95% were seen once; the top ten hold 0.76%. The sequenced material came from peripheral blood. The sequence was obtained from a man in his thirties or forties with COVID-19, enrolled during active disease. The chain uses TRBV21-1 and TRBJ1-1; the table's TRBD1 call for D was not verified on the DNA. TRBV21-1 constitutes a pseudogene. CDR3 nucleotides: TGTGCCAGCCAGGGGGACAGGGGCGCTGAAGCTTTCTTT. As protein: CASQGDRGAEAFF.